Listed below are T cell receptor beta chains from one sample, sequenced in a study of T cell responses to AZD1222 COVID-19 vaccine. TCRdb's copy holds only in-frame clones and misses some; the assay was immunoSEQ multiplex PCR. The profile shows about 100,000 clones, 90% of them singletons. The material was peripheral blood, obtained on day 0 of AZD1222 vaccination. The origin of the receptors is an adult in good health. The CDR3 runs from the conserved cysteine through the conserved F or W. A D gene is named only where the DNA matches it firmly. Not all rows give a size; the values are once, few, many and, for expanded clones, a class.

v_gene	j_gene	d_gene	abundance	CDR3aa	CDR3nt
TRBV18	TRBJ2-7	NA	NA	CASSPFARTEQYF	TGTGCCAGCTCACCTTTCGCGCGGACCGAGCAGTACTTC
TRBV9	TRBJ2-3	TRBD1	NA	CASSDPSLRDRVTDTQYF	TGTGCCAGCAGCGACCCTTCTCTCCGGGACAGGGTCACAGATACGCAGTATTTT
TRBV7-9	TRBJ2-5	NA	NA	CASSPRLAAETQYF	TGTGCCAGCAGCCCCCGCTTGGCGGCGGAGACCCAGTACTTC
TRBV19	TRBJ1-6	TRBD1	NA	CASGDSWYNSPLHF	TGTGCCAGTGGGGACAGTTGGTATAATTCACCCCTCCACTTT
TRBV18	TRBJ1-5	NA	NA	CASSPTSNQPQHF	TGTGCCAGCTCACCTACTAGCAATCAGCCCCAGCATTTT
TRBV6-5	TRBJ1-4	NA	NA	CASLGPTNEKLFF	TGTGCCAGTCTGGGTCCAACTAATGAAAAACTGTTTTTT
TRBV23-1	TRBJ1-5	TRBD1	NA	CASSTTGEDQPQHF	TGCGCCAGCAGTACTACAGGGGAGGATCAGCCCCAGCATTTT
TRBV30	TRBJ1-1	NA	NA	CAWSGQLTEAFF	TGTGCCTGGAGCGGACAGCTGACTGAAGCTTTCTTT
TRBV7-8	TRBJ2-5	NA	NA	CASSFILAETQYF	TGTGCCAGCAGCTTCATCTTGGCGGAGACCCAGTACTTC
TRBV13	TRBJ2-7	TRBD2	NA	CASSLGRIAGNSYEQYF	TGTGCCAGCAGCTTAGGGAGAATAGCGGGGAACTCCTACGAGCAGTACTTC
TRBV7-3	TRBJ1-6	NA	NA	CASSLGPAGSPLHF	TGTGCCAGCAGCTTAGGTCCCGCGGGTTCACCCCTCCACTTT
TRBV12-3/TRBV12-4	TRBJ1-6	NA	few	CACRQDNSPLHF	TGTGCCTGCCGACAGGATAATTCACCCCTCCACTTT
TRBV5-1	TRBJ1-4	NA	NA	CASSLAGGEYNEKLFF	TGCGCCAGCAGCTTGGCCGGGGGCGAGTATAATGAAAAACTGTTTTTT
TRBV5-1	TRBJ1-6	TRBD1	NA	CASRQRQGADSPLHF	TGCGCCAGCAGGCAACGACAGGGGGCTGATTCACCCCTCCACTTT
TRBV5-1	TRBJ1-2	NA	NA	CASSFRGDNYGYTF	TGCGCCAGCAGCTTCCGCGGGGATAACTATGGCTACACCTTC
TRBV21-1	TRBJ2-2	NA	once	CASSKIPVGLPIGELFF	TGTGCCAGCAGCAAGATCCCGGTAGGGTTACCCATCGGGGAGCTGTTTTTT
TRBV28	TRBJ2-1	TRBD1	NA	CASNTGTDNNEQFF	TGTGCCAGCAACACCGGGACAGATAACAATGAGCAGTTCTTC
TRBV6-9	TRBJ2-7	NA	NA	CASSYKGGCEQYF	TGTGCCAGCAGTTATAAGGGTGGGTGCGAGCAGTACTTC
TRBV30	TRBJ1-2	NA	NA	CAEQAFYGYTF	TGTGCCGAGCAGGCCTTCTATGGCTACACCTTC
TRBV14	TRBJ2-3	NA	NA	CASSQQGTDTQYF	TGTGCCAGCAGCCAGCAAGGGACAGATACGCAGTATTTT
TRBV23-1	TRBJ1-2	NA	NA	CASSWSTPPNYGYTF	TGCGCCAGCAGTTGGTCTACACCCCCTAACTATGGCTACACCTTC
TRBV10-3	TRBJ2-1	NA	NA	CAISLGEISEQFF	TGTGCCATCAGCCTGGGAGAGATTTCAGAGCAGTTCTTC
TRBV7-6	TRBJ2-1	TRBD1	NA	CASSLAGQTGESNEQFF	TGTGCCAGCAGCTTAGCAGGGCAAACAGGGGAATCGAATGAGCAGTTCTTC
TRBV11-2	TRBJ2-5	NA	NA	CASSKWAGETQYF	TGTGCCAGCAGCAAGTGGGCGGGCGAGACCCAGTACTTC
TRBV10-1	TRBJ1-1	NA	NA	CASSPTGSGAFF	TGCGCCAGCAGTCCAACTGGGTCGGGAGCTTTCTTT
TRBV6-1	TRBJ1-5	TRBD1	NA	CASSEARDRQPQHF	TGTGCCAGCAGTGAAGCCCGGGACAGGCAGCCCCAGCATTTT
TRBV27	TRBJ2-7	TRBD2	NA	CASSLWLGGDYEQYF	TGTGCCAGCAGTTTATGGCTGGGGGGGGACTACGAGCAGTACTTC
TRBV9	TRBJ2-7	TRBD1	NA	CASSVLGQGNYEQYF	TGTGCCAGCAGCGTATTGGGACAGGGGAATTACGAGCAGTACTTC
TRBV14	TRBJ2-5	NA	NA	CASSQDPGETQYF	TGTGCCAGCAGCCAAGATCCTGGAGAGACCCAGTACTTC
TRBV27	TRBJ1-1	TRBD1	NA	CASSWGQGRTEAFF	TGTGCCAGCAGTTGGGGACAGGGGAGGACTGAAGCTTTCTTT
TRBV18	TRBJ2-3	NA	NA	CASSPPAGQITDTQYF	TGTGCCAGCTCACCACCGGCCGGACAAATAACAGATACGCAGTATTTT
TRBV4-1	TRBJ1-2	NA	NA	CASSQGTESTYGYTF	TGCGCCAGCAGCCAAGGGACAGAAAGTACCTATGGCTACACCTTC
TRBV27	TRBJ1-2	NA	once	CASSLYPGYGYTF	TGTGCCAGCAGTTTATATCCGGGATATGGCTACACCTTC
TRBV3-1/TRBV3-2	TRBJ2-7	NA	NA	CASSHLGNEQYF	TGTGCCAGCAGCCATCTAGGTAACGAGCAGTACTTC
TRBV10-1	TRBJ1-1	NA	NA	CASSLSVNTEAFF	TGCGCCAGCAGTTTGTCCGTGAACACTGAAGCTTTCTTT
TRBV11-2	TRBJ1-4	NA	NA	CASSLEAGGNEKLFF	TGTGCCAGCAGCTTAGAGGCAGGCGGAAATGAAAAACTGTTTTTT
TRBV7-9	TRBJ1-4	TRBD1	once	CASTAAGGNEKLFF	TGTGCCAGTACTGCAGCAGGGGGTAATGAAAAACTGTTTTTT
TRBV5-1	TRBJ2-1	NA	NA	CASSLLGPANEQFF	TGCGCCAGCAGCTTGTTGGGACCGGCCAATGAGCAGTTCTTC
TRBV3-1/TRBV3-2	TRBJ2-5	TRBD1	NA	CASSQLGTEETQYF	TGTGCCAGCAGCCAATTAGGGACAGAAGAGACCCAGTACTTC
TRBV2	TRBJ1-1	NA	NA	CARGQNTEAFF	TGTGCCAGAGGACAGAACACTGAAGCTTTCTTT